The rows below give T cell receptor beta chains drawn from one sample of a study of vaccination and CD4 T cells after COVID-19. Their antigen targets remain unknown. TCRdb analysed the PCR reads with MiXCR anew, one entry per CDR3 protein. The sample lists more than 8,500 distinct CDR3 sequences; 33% were seen once. The sequenced material came from CD4+ T cells from blood, cultured in vitro. These receptors were collected from a human donor in good health. Each CDR3 is given with its conserved first and last residue. The D gene is left open where the match is weak. Expanded clones are given a class, and other clones once, few, many or no size at all.

j_call	clone_size	v_call	d_call	cdr3_aa	cdr3_nt
TRBJ1-1	.	TRBV20-1	.	CSARSGQSPNTEAFF	TGCAGTGCTAGATCAGGACAGTCTCCGAACACTGAAGCTTTCTTT
TRBJ2-7	few	TRBV5-8	.	CASSLEGRSVGYEQYF	TGTGCCAGCAGCTTGGAGGGTAGATCCGTGGGTTACGAGCAGTACTTC
TRBJ2-7	.	TRBV7-2	.	CASSFRGEEQYF	TGTGCCAGCAGCTTTCGGGGAGAGGAGCAGTACTTC
TRBJ2-2	.	TRBV28	.	CASYYTDTGELFF	TGTGCCAGCTATTACACGGACACCGGGGAGCTGTTTTTT
TRBJ2-1	.	TRBV6-4	.	CASSEGDPGDEQFF	TGTGCCAGCAGTGAGGGAGACCCCGGGGATGAGCAGTTCTTC
TRBJ2-1	few	TRBV6-5	TRBD1	CASSYSGTGGYEQFF	TGTGCCAGCAGTTACTCCGGGACAGGGGGTTATGAGCAGTTCTTC
TRBJ2-3	few	TRBV6-1	.	CASSPAGTDTQYF	TGTGCCAGCAGTCCCGCCGGCACAGATACGCAGTATTTT
TRBJ1-5	.	TRBV19	.	CASSSDLGGENQPQHF	TGTGCCAGTAGTTCGGACCTGGGTGGTGAGAATCAGCCCCAGCATTTT
TRBJ1-2	.	TRBV2	TRBD1	CASRDRDRVYGYTF	TGTGCCAGCAGGGATCGGGACAGGGTCTATGGCTACACCTTC
TRBJ1-1	.	TRBV29-1	TRBD1	CSVTQGASTEAFF	TGCAGCGTCACACAGGGGGCGAGCACTGAAGCTTTCTTT
TRBJ2-1	.	TRBV18	.	CASNPGLGFYEQFF	TGTGCCAGTAACCCAGGGTTGGGGTTTTATGAGCAGTTCTTC
TRBJ1-5	medium-sized	TRBV19	.	CASTVQGNQPQHF	TGTGCCAGTACTGTGCAGGGGAATCAGCCCCAGCATTTT
TRBJ1-1	medium-sized	TRBV20-1	.	CSASQGSLNTEAFF	TGCAGTGCTAGTCAGGGCTCACTGAACACTGAAGCTTTCTTT
TRBJ1-1	.	TRBV27	.	CASSLVDEVNTEAFF	TGTGCCAGCAGTTTAGTGGACGAGGTGAACACTGAAGCTTTCTTT
TRBJ2-3	.	TRBV7-9	.	CASSLEIPGGADTQYF	TGTGCCAGCAGCTTAGAGATCCCAGGGGGGGCAGATACGCAGTATTTT
TRBJ2-7	.	TRBV27	.	CASSRSSVGASSYEQYF	TGTGCCAGCAGTAGATCTAGCGTTGGGGCTAGCAGCTACGAGCAGTACTTC
TRBJ2-7	.	TRBV6-1	TRBD2	CASSDLTGLMEQYF	TGTGCCAGCAGTGACCTAACGGGACTAATGGAGCAGTACTTC
TRBJ2-3	.	TRBV19	.	CASSIGAATTDTQYF	TGTGCCAGTAGTATAGGCGCCGCTACCACAGATACGCAGTATTTT
TRBJ2-5	.	TRBV5-4	.	CASSLVQETQYF	TGTGCCAGCAGCTTAGTCCAAGAGACCCAGTACTTC
TRBJ2-1	.	TRBV28	TRBD2	CASSPPGLVNEQFF	TGTGCCAGCAGTCCGCCGGGACTAGTCAATGAGCAGTTCTTC
TRBJ1-3	.	TRBV7-2	TRBD1	CASSLTGAAGNTIYF	TGTGCCAGCAGCTTAACAGGGGCAGCCGGAAACACCATATATTTT
TRBJ2-5	once	TRBV6-5	.	CASSYSQGTETQYF	TGTGCCAGCAGTTACTCGCAGGGGACGGAGACCCAGTACTTC
TRBJ2-1	few	TRBV20-1	.	CSAGRDRAKGEQFF	TGCAGTGCGGGCCGGGACCGCGCAAAGGGTGAGCAGTTCTTC
TRBJ2-1	few	TRBV7-9	TRBD2	CASSPLAGGDNEQFF	TGTGCCAGCAGTCCACTAGCGGGAGGGGACAATGAGCAGTTCTTC
TRBJ2-1	few	TRBV20-1	.	CSAREAAYNEQFF	TGCAGTGCTAGGGAGGCTGCCTACAATGAGCAGTTCTTC
TRBJ2-7	.	TRBV10-3	.	CAITEGFSSYEQYF	TGTGCCATCACGGAGGGATTCAGCTCCTACGAGCAGTACTTC
TRBJ2-1	.	TRBV27	TRBD2	CARGLAGGNEQFF	TGTGCCCGGGGACTAGCGGGAGGGAATGAGCAGTTCTTC
TRBJ2-6	few	TRBV27	.	CASSPDGSGANVLTF	TGTGCCAGCAGTCCCGACGGCTCTGGGGCCAACGTCCTGACTTTC
TRBJ2-7	few	TRBV6-5	.	CASSSSSRQYF	TGTGCCAGCAGTTCCTCTTCAAGGCAGTACTTC
TRBJ2-1	few	TRBV20-1	.	CSASVYTSYNEQFF	TGCAGTGCTTCAGTATATACCTCCTACAATGAGCAGTTCTTC
TRBJ2-7	.	TRBV10-3	.	CAITGGADYEQYF	TGTGCCATCACCGGCGGGGCGGACTACGAGCAGTACTTC
TRBJ2-7	.	TRBV10-2	TRBD2	CASRGLAGEYEQYF	TGCGCCAGCAGAGGACTAGCGGGAGAGTACGAGCAGTACTTC
TRBJ2-1	few	TRBV7-2	TRBD2	CASSSPASGRRTYNEQFF	TGTGCCAGCAGCTCCCCCGCTAGCGGGAGGAGGACCTACAATGAGCAGTTCTTC
TRBJ2-1	few	TRBV7-2	TRBD2	CASSRNPAGGYEQFF	TGTGCCAGCAGTCGAAACCCAGCGGGAGGGTATGAGCAGTTCTTC
TRBJ2-5	few	TRBV6-1	.	CASSSWGGQETQYF	TGTGCCAGCAGCTCCTGGGGCGGGCAAGAGACCCAGTACTTC
TRBJ2-5	.	TRBV19	TRBD1	CASSRQGPETQYF	TGTGCCAGTAGTAGACAGGGTCCAGAGACCCAGTACTTC
TRBJ1-6	few	TRBV20-1	TRBD1	CSAFVGQHNSPLHF	TGCAGTGCGTTCGTGGGACAGCATAATTCACCCCTCCACTTT
TRBJ2-3	.	TRBV7-2	.	CASSLDRTDTQYF	TGTGCCAGCAGCTTAGACCGAACAGATACGCAGTATTTT
TRBJ2-3	.	TRBV7-9	TRBD2	CASSSPSAGGRGDTQYF	TGTGCCAGCAGCTCCCCCTCAGCGGGAGGAAGGGGGGATACGCAGTATTTT
TRBJ2-5	few	TRBV24-1	TRBD1	CATSERTGVQETQYF	TGTGCCACCAGTGAGAGGACAGGGGTACAAGAGACCCAGTACTTC